The source of this TCR beta chain is a study of blood T cell repertoires in COVID-19. Study overall: There were acute and convalescent COVID-19 samples, and they came from the United States, Italy and Spain. PBMCs, B-cell-depleted T cells, or T cells provided the cDNA or gDNA that made up the material.

The CDR3 contains 13 residues. The V end was cut by 6 bases, the J end by 0 bases, with 6 bases between. Germline lookup yields CDR1 MNHEY and CDR2 SVGAGI. How the authors handled the data: Estimation of nucleated cell counts relied on the amplification of reference gene primers. Assay used: immunoSEQ multiplex PCR; TCRdb lists only in-frame clones, some missing. That table supplies the V and J calls and clone size; D and trimming were determined from the DNA. The sample carries approximately 86,000 clones, approximately 80% recorded once. The V and J genes are TRBV6-5 and TRBJ1-5; no definite D call. The source material was peripheral blood. This TCR was recovered from a woman between 65 and 79 years old with acute or convalescent COVID-19. The DNA for the CDR3 is TGTGCCAGCAGACATAATAGCAATCAGCCCCAGCATTTT. Its protein product is CASRHNSNQPQHF.